This T cell receptor beta chain was retrieved from a study of T cell repertoires in cytomegalovirus infection. Background on the study: It was the public TCR beta signatures that indicated both CMV infection and matching HLA type.

Regarding the study as a whole: Dominant in the ex vivo response were TCR beta clonotypes restricted by HLA-C and specific for CMV. Identification of carriers of CMV plus the relevant HLA was achieved through cumulative public TCR beta family frequency.

V lost 5 bases and J lost 1; bases outside the gene matches: 8. The germline gives CDR1 SEHNR, CDR2 FQNEAQ (reference sequence). The CDR3 consists of 17 residues. The sample holds many counts of this clonotype. Its specificity is unknown. TCRdb reprocessed the reads via MiXCR and lists one record per CDR3 protein. This table has about 740,000 distinct CDR3 sequences, about 40% appearing once. The material sequenced was PBMCs. This clonotype was sampled from a human donor in good health (CMV status not recorded). Some clones in this sample may be carry-over from other donors' samples. The J gene is TRBJ2-4, the V gene TRBV7-9; TRBD1 agrees at 10 bases. Written as DNA, the CDR3 is TGTGCCAGCAGCATCGGACAGGGGGAGGGGGCCAAAAACATTCAGTACTTC. This gives the protein CASSIGQGEGAKNIQYF.